A selection of T cell receptor beta chains follows, all from one sample in a study of shared clonotypes between healthy human individuals. Assay used: immunoSEQ multiplex PCR; TCRdb lists only in-frame clones, some missing. The sample has about 1.5 million clones; under 99% are singletons. Sequencing was carried out using naive CD4+ T cells sorted from blood. The receptors were gathered from a man aged 25 to 40 in good health. CDR3s include the opening cysteine and the closing phenylalanine or tryptophan. Fields, in order: D gene, clone size, V gene, J gene, CDR3 protein, CDR3 DNA. A D gene is named only where the DNA matches it firmly. Some rows have no size entry. The others give once, few or many, or a class for an expanded clone.

-,-,TRBV19,TRBJ2-1,CASSRGERRLF,TGTGCCAGTAGTCGTGGGGAGAGGAGGCTCTTC
-,-,TRBV20-1,TRBJ2-5,CSARDHRTQYF,TGCAGTGCTAGGGACCACCGAACCCAGTACTTC
TRBD1,-,TRBV9,TRBJ2-3,CASSPMTGSTDTQYF,TGTGCCAGCAGCCCAATGACAGGGAGCACAGATACGCAGTATTTT
TRBD2,-,TRBV19,TRBJ2-1,CASGLAGGDEQFF,TGTGCCAGTGGACTAGCGGGAGGAGATGAGCAGTTCTTC
-,-,TRBV5-5,TRBJ2-7,CASSSDHYEQYF,TGTGCCAGCAGCTCCGACCATTACGAGCAGTACTTC
TRBD2,-,TRBV19,TRBJ2-7,CASSRGLLYEQYF,TGTGCCAGTAGTAGGGGACTACTCTACGAGCAGTACTTC
TRBD2,-,TRBV6-5,TRBJ2-1,CASSYRGGSFPEQFF,TGTGCCAGCAGTTATAGAGGCGGGAGCTTCCCTGAGCAGTTCTTC
TRBD2,once,TRBV14,TRBJ2-1,CASSPPGLGSHEQFF,TGTGCCAGCAGCCCTCCGGGACTAGGCTCACATGAGCAGTTCTTC
-,-,TRBV25-1,TRBJ1-1,CASSGDPSTEAFF,TGTGCCAGCAGTGGCGACCCGAGCACTGAAGCTTTCTTT
-,once,TRBV15,TRBJ1-2,CATSRDLGFTYGYTF,TGTGCCACCAGCAGAGATCTGGGTTTCACCTATGGCTACACCTTC
TRBD2,-,TRBV5-1,TRBJ2-3,CASSLRGGPTDTQYF,TGCGCCAGCAGCTTGAGGGGAGGGCCTACAGATACGCAGTATTTT
-,-,TRBV28,TRBJ1-2,CASSGTGPAGTNYGYTF,TGTGCCAGCAGTGGTACCGGGCCGGCCGGTACTAACTATGGCTACACCTTC
-,-,TRBV25-1,TRBJ2-3,CASSELAADTQYF,TGTGCCAGCAGTGAATTAGCAGCGGATACGCAGTATTTT
TRBD2,-,TRBV5-4,TRBJ2-3,CASSLLLAGRDTQYF,TGTGCCAGCAGCTTGTTACTAGCGGGTAGGGATACGCAGTATTTT
-,-,TRBV10-2,TRBJ1-5,CASSEWGPNQPQHF,TGCGCCAGCAGTGAATGGGGGCCTAATCAGCCCCAGCATTTT
TRBD2,-,TRBV27,TRBJ2-1,CASSSSSGINNEQFF,TGTGCCAGCAGTTCCTCTAGCGGAATAAACAATGAGCAGTTCTTC
-,-,TRBV28,TRBJ1-5,CASSSLGQPQHF,TGTGCCAGCAGCAGTTTAGGTCAGCCCCAGCATTTT
-,-,TRBV15,TRBJ2-7,CATSRAVNYEQYF,TGTGCCACCAGCAGAGCGGTCAACTACGAGCAGTACTTC
-,-,TRBV7-6,TRBJ2-5,CASSNLYREATQYF,TGTGCCAGCAGCAACCTTTACCGTGAAGCGACCCAGTACTTC
-,-,TRBV19,TRBJ1-5,CASSLFGGAGNQPQHF,TGTGCCAGTTCCCTCTTCGGGGGGGCAGGCAATCAGCCCCAGCATTTT
-,-,TRBV27,TRBJ1-1,CASSLTPKPGETEAFF,TGTGCCAGCAGTCTTACCCCAAAACCAGGGGAGACTGAAGCTTTCTTT
TRBD2,-,TRBV28,TRBJ2-7,CASSLGSAGGEWQYF,TGTGCCAGCAGTTTAGGATCAGCGGGAGGGGAATGGCAGTACTTC
TRBD1,-,TRBV18,TRBJ2-3,CASSSNQGATDTQYF,TGTGCCAGCTCATCGAATCAGGGGGCGACAGATACGCAGTATTTT
-,once,TRBV18,TRBJ2-6,CASSPLAHSGANVLTF,TGTGCCAGCTCACCACTCGCCCACTCTGGGGCCAACGTCCTGACTTTC
-,-,TRBV11-3,TRBJ2-5,CASSLGRGWGRETQYF,TGTGCCAGCAGCTTAGGCAGGGGCTGGGGGCGAGAGACCCAGTACTTC
-,-,TRBV2,TRBJ2-2,CASSGENNRGAVF,TGTGCCAGCAGTGGTGAGAATAACCGGGGAGCTGTTTTT
-,-,TRBV2,TRBJ1-2,CASRLTSSVLGYTF,TGTGCCAGCAGATTGACAAGTTCGGTCTTGGGCTACACCTTC
TRBD2,-,TRBV5-4,TRBJ2-5,CASSLVWRGSEETQYF,TGTGCCAGCAGCTTGGTTTGGCGCGGGAGTGAGGAGACCCAGTACTTC
-,-,TRBV6-5,TRBJ2-3,CASKEDGHTDTQYF,TGTGCCAGCAAAGAGGACGGTCACACAGATACGCAGTATTTT
-,-,TRBV5-5,TRBJ1-2,CASSSITYGYTF,TGTGCCAGCAGCTCAATAACCTATGGCTACACCTTC